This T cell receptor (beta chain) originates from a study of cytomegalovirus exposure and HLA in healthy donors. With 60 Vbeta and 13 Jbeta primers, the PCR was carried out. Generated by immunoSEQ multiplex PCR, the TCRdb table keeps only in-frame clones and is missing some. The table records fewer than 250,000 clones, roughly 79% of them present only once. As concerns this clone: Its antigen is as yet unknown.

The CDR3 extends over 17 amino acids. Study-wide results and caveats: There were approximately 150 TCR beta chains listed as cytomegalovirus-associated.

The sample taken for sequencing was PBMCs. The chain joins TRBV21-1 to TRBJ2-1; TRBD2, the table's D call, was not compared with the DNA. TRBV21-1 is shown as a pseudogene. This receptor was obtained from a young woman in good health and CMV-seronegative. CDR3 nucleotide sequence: TGTGCCAGCAGCAATCCCGGGACTAGCGGGAACAACAATGAGCAGTTCTTC. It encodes CASSNPGTSGNNNEQFF.